This T cell receptor beta chain derives from a study of T-cell memory formation after mild COVID-19. Trimming removed 5 bases at V and 2 bases at J, with 20 bases between. CDR1 is MNHEY, CDR2 SVGEGT, per germline. The CDR3 extends over 17 amino acids. TCRdb ran MiXCR on the 5' RACE reads and lists one entry per CDR3 protein. The sample consists of around 90,000 distinct CDR3 sequences, roughly 15% of them appearing once. The receptor comes from a man aged 18 to 29 who had mild COVID-19 (a few samples of this study predate the infection). Cell type and time point are not known. J is TRBJ2-3 and V is TRBV6-2 or TRBV6-3; no reliable D call. What was sequenced was PBMCs or a T cell subset sorted from them (not recorded which). CDR3 DNA sequence: TGTGCCAGCAGTCTCCAACGGGCCCCCGTGGACACAGATACGCAGTATTTT. Protein product: CASSLQRAPVDTDTQYF.